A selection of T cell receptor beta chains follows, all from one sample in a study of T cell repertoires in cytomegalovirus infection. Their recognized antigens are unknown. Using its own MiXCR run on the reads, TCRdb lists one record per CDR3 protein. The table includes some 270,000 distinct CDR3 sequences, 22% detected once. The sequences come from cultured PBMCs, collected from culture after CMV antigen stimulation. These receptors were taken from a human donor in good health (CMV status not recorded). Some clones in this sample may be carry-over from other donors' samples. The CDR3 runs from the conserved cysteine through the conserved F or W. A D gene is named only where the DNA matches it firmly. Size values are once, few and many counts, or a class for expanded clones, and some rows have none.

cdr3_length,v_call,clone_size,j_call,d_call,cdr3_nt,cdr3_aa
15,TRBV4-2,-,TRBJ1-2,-,TGTGCCAGCAGCCCTGGAGGCTCGGCGGTATATGGCTACACCTTC,CASSPGGSAVYGYTF
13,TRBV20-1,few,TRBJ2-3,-,TGCAGTGCTAGAATCTCAGAGGCAGATACGCAGTATTTT,CSARISEADTQYF
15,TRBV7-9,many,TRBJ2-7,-,TGTGCCAGCAGTCCCCTTCGGGGTATTGGGGACGAGCAGTACTTC,CASSPLRGIGDEQYF
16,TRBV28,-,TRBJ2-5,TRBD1,TGTGCCAGCAGTTATACAGGGGGCTGGAGGCAAGAGACCCAGTACTTC,CASSYTGGWRQETQYF
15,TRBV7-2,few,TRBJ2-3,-,TGTGCCAGCCAAAGGGGCAGGGTAGGAACAGATACGCAGTATTTT,CASQRGRVGTDTQYF
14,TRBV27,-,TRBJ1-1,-,TGTGCCAGCAGTTTATTAGTCTCGAACACTGAAGCTTTCTTT,CASSLLVSNTEAFF
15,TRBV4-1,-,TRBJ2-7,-,TGCGCCAGCAGCCAAGATGATGGGGAAACCTACGAGCAGTACTTC,CASSQDDGETYEQYF
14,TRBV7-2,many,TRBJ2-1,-,TGTGCCAGCAGCTTCCATGGTGGGTACAATGAGCAGTTCTTC,CASSFHGGYNEQFF
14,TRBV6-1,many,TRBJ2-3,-,TGTGCCAGCAAGGCCCAACCGATGGCAGATACGCAGTATTTT,CASKAQPMADTQYF
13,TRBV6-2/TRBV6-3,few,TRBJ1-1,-,TGTGCCAGCAGTTATATCGGGGGCACTGAAGCTTTCTTT,CASSYIGGTEAFF
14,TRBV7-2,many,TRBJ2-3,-,TGTGCCAGCAGCTTCTCTCCGGGAACGGATACGCAGTATTTT,CASSFSPGTDTQYF
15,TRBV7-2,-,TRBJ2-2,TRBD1,TGTGCCAGCAGCCGGACAGGACCGAACACCGGGGAGCTGTTTTTT,CASSRTGPNTGELFF
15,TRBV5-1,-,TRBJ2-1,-,TGCGCCAGCAGCCGGGAGGGACAGCCTTACAATGAGCAGTTCTTC,CASSREGQPYNEQFF
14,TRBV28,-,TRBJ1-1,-,TGTGCCAGCAGTCACCGGCTGGGTGAGACTGAAGCTTTCTTT,CASSHRLGETEAFF
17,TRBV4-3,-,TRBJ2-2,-,TGCGCCAGCAGCCCTACACCAGCGGGTACGAACACCGGGGAGCTGTTTTTT,CASSPTPAGTNTGELFF
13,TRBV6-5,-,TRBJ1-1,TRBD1,TGTGCCAGCAGGGGACAGGGGGTAACTGAAGCTTTCTTT,CASRGQGVTEAFF
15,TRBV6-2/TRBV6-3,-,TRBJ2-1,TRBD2,TGTGCCAGCACTCTCCGGACTAGCGGCTACAATGAGCAGTTCTTC,CASTLRTSGYNEQFF
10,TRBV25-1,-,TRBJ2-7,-,TGTGCCAGCATGGGGGGCGAGCAGTACTTC,CASMGGEQYF
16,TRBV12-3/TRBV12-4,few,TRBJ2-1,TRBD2,TGTGCCAGCAGTCCGCCGGGACTAGCGGGAAGCAATGAGCAGTTCTTC,CASSPPGLAGSNEQFF
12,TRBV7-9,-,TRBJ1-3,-,TGTGCCAGCAGCCCCATCGGGGACACCATATATTTT,CASSPIGDTIYF
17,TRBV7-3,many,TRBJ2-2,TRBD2,TGTGCCAGCAGCCCAGGACTAGCGGGAGTATATACCGGGGAGCTGTTTTTT,CASSPGLAGVYTGELFF
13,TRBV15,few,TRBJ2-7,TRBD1,TGTGCCACCAGCACAGGACAGGGGTACGAGCAGTACTTC,CATSTGQGYEQYF
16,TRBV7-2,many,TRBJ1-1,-,TGTGCCAGCAGCTTCGGTTGGGGGGGGGAGGACACTGAAGCTTTCTTT,CASSFGWGGEDTEAFF
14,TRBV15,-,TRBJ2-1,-,TGTGCCACCAGCAGAGATAGACTCCACAATGAGCAGTTCTTC,CATSRDRLHNEQFF
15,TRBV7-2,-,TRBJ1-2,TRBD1,TGTGCCAGCAGCCCCAGTAGGGGGCGAGTCTATGGCTACACCTTC,CASSPSRGRVYGYTF
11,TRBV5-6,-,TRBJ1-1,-,TGTGCCAGCAGCTTGAACGCTGAAGCTTTCTTT,CASSLNAEAFF
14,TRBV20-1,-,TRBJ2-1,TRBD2,TGCAGTGCCGAACGACTAGCGGGAGGGAATGAGCAGTTCTTC,CSAERLAGGNEQFF
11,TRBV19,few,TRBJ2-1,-,TGTGCCAGTAGGGTGAACGATGAGCAGTTCTTC,CASRVNDEQFF
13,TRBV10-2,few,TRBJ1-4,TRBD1,TGCGCCAGCAGTGCGACAGGGGGCGAAAAACTGTTTTTT,CASSATGGEKLFF
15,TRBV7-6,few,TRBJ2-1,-,TGTGCCAGCAGCTTCAGGGGATCCTCCTACAATGAGCAGTTCTTC,CASSFRGSSYNEQFF
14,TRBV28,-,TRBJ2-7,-,TGTGCCAGCAGTTTCGGGACTGCGTCCTACGAGCAGTACTTC,CASSFGTASYEQYF
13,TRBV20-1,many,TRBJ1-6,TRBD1,TGCAGTGCTAGTCGGCAGGGGGACTCACCCCTCCACTTT,CSASRQGDSPLHF
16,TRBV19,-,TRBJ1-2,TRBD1,TGTGCCAGTAGTATTGGTCGGGGACAGGGGATTACTGGCTACACCTTC,CASSIGRGQGITGYTF
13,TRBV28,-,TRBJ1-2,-,TGTGCCAGCAGTTTTGACAACAACTATGGCTACACCTTC,CASSFDNNYGYTF
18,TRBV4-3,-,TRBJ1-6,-,TGCGCCAGCAGCCAAAGGAGTTCAGGGGACGTAGGGTATTCACCCCTCCACTTT,CASSQRSSGDVGYSPLHF
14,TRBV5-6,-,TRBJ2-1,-,TGTGCCAGCAGCGGGGCTTGGGAGGGGGATGAGCAGTTCTTC,CASSGAWEGDEQFF
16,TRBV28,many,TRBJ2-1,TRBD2,TGTGCCAGCAGTGCGACTAGCGGGAGAGGGGACAATGAGCAGTTCTTC,CASSATSGRGDNEQFF
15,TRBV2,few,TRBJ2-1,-,TGTGCCAGCAGTGCGACTATGGCGGTGCGCAATGAGCAGTTCTTC,CASSATMAVRNEQFF
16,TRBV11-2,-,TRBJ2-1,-,TGTGCCAGCAGCTCGATCGGATACCGCTCCTACAATGAGCAGTTCTTC,CASSSIGYRSYNEQFF
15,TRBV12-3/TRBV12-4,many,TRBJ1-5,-,TGTGCCAGCAGCCCCGGGAGAGTAAGTAATCAGCCCCAGCATTTT,CASSPGRVSNQPQHF
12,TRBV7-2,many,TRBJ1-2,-,TGTGCCAGCAGCTTAGAGGGGCATGGCTACACCTTC,CASSLEGHGYTF
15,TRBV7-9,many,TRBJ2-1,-,TGTGCCAGCAGCCCAAACGGGACGGCCTACAATGAGCAGTTCTTC,CASSPNGTAYNEQFF
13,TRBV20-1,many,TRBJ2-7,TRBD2,TGCAGTGCCTGCCAAGCGGGAGGGCGGGAGCAGTACTTC,CSACQAGGREQYF
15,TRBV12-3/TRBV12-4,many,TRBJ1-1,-,TGTGCCAGCAGTCACCTCCATTTATGGAACACTGAAGCTTTCTTT,CASSHLHLWNTEAFF
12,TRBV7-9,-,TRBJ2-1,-,TGTGCCAGCAGCTTCCTCTCGAATGAGCAGTTCTTC,CASSFLSNEQFF
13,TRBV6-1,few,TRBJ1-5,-,TGTGCCAGCGGGGAAGGGTCGGGTCAGCCCCAGCATTTT,CASGEGSGQPQHF
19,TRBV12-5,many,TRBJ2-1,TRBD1,TGTGCTAGTGGTTATCGGACAGGGGGCTGGCGGGAGCGCCACAATGAGCAGTTCTTC,CASGYRTGGWRERHNEQFF
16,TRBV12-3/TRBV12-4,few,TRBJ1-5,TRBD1,TGTGCCAGCACCCTAGGGACAGGGTGGAGCAATCAGCCCCAGCATTTT,CASTLGTGWSNQPQHF
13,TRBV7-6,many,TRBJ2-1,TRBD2,TGTGCCAGCAGCCAGCGGGAGGGCAATGAGCAGTTCTTC,CASSQREGNEQFF
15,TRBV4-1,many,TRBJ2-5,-,TGCGCCAGCAGCCACCCACCGGTGGGGGGAGAGACCCAGTACTTC,CASSHPPVGGETQYF
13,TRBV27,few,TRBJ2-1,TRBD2,TGTGCCAGCACCGCTAGCGGGAGCGATGAGCAGTTCTTC,CASTASGSDEQFF
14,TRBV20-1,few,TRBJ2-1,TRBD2,TGCAGTGCTATAAAAGCGGGAGTAGGGCATGAGCAGTTCTTC,CSAIKAGVGHEQFF
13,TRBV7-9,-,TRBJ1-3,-,TGTGCCAGCAGGAGAAGCTCTGGAAACACCATATATTTT,CASRRSSGNTIYF